One sample yielded the 13 T cell receptor beta chains listed below, sequenced in a study of OX40 agonist ivuxolimab in advanced cancers. The protocol was immunoSEQ multiplex PCR, while the TCRdb copy is restricted to in-frame clones and leaves out a portion. The table records about 94,000 clones, more than 75% of them present only once. Sequenced material: CD4+ or CD8+ T cells sorted from blood, taken in a trial of the OX40 agonist ivuxolimab. The receptors shown here come from an adult with an advanced solid tumor such as melanoma, head and neck, liver or kidney cancer.

The gene calls are TRBV9 and TRBJ1-5, with D tentatively TRBD1 (6 bases). V dropped 0 bases and J dropped 3 bases, with 7 bases sitting between them. The CDR3 runs 14 residues. Germline V gene lookup returns CDR1 SGDLS and CDR2 YYNGEE. The DNA of the CDR3 is TGTGCCAGCAGCGTAGGGACAGTCAATCAGCCCCAGCATTTT. Translation: CASSVGTVNQPQHF.

V is TRBV5-1 and J is TRBJ2-5, with D perhaps matching TRBD1 (6 bases). The CDR3 contains 15 residues. Trimming left V 4 bases short and J 5 bases short, with 18 bases between. The germline CDR1 and CDR2 sequences are SGHRS and YFSETQ. The CDR3: CASSPEGHPGETQYF. DNA of the CDR3: TGCGCCAGCAGCCCCGAGGGACACCCGGGGGAGACCCAGTACTTC.

The chain carries TRBV6-5 and TRBJ1-5; D ambiguous. With 1 base removed from V and 5 bases from J, the gap between germline ends came to 6 bases. This CDR3 comprises 13 residues. CDR1 is MNHEY, CDR2 SVGAGI, per germline. This CDR3 is CASSYLPHQPQHF. The DNA for the CDR3 is TGTGCCAGCAGTTACTTGCCCCATCAGCCCCAGCATTTT.

The chain couples TRBV2 to TRBJ1-4; D may be TRBD1 (5 bases). The germline V gene encodes CDR1 SNHLY and CDR2 FYNNEI. The CDR3 contains 14 residues. V lost 8 bases and J 10 bases, leaving 20 bases between the germline ends. The CDR3 loop reads CASLVGQGYGKLFF. CDR3 DNA sequence: TGTGCCAGCTTAGTGGGGCAGGGCTACGGAAAACTGTTTTTT.

V usage is TRBV7-2 and J usage is TRBJ1-4; 8 bases fit TRBD1. V trimming: 3 bases; J trimming: 6 bases; junction bases outside the gene matches: 3. The CDR3 runs 14 residues. CDR1 is SGHTA and CDR2 is FQGNSA in the germline V gene. The CDR3 DNA is TGTGCCAGCAGCTTCAGGGGGCTCGATGAAAAACTGTTTTTT. This sequence encodes CASSFRGLDEKLFF.

The J gene is TRBJ2-3, the V gene TRBV5-5; D gene unclear. The germline V gene encodes CDR1 SGHKS and CDR2 YYEKEE (reference sequence). The CDR3 runs to 14 residues. V lost 0 bases and J lost 0, with 5 bases in between. The CDR3 loop reads CASSLEQSTDTQYF. The CDR3 DNA sequence: TGTGCCAGCAGCTTGGAACAGAGCACAGATACGCAGTATTTT.

The chain combines TRBV11-1 with TRBJ1-5; D unclear. Germline values: CDR1 SGHAT, CDR2 FQDESV (reference sequence). Trimming shortened V by 1 base and J by 9 bases, and 13 bases separated the two germline ends. The CDR3 contains 14 residues. Here the CDR3 DNA reads TGTGCCAGCAGCTTAGACGGATTGGCTGCGCCCCAGCATTTT. Protein product: CASSLDGLAAPQHF. Full variable domain (outside the CDR3, taken from reference TRBV11-1 and TRBJ1-5): EAEVAQSPRYKITEKSQAVAFWCDPISGHATLYWYRQILGQGPELLVQFQDESVVDDSQLPKDRFSAERLKGVDSTLKIQPAELGDSAMYLCASSLDGLAAPQHFGDGTRLSIL.

The CDR3: CASSLGVQGEQFF. CDR3 coding DNA: TGTGCCAGCAGCTTAGGGGTACAGGGGGAGCAGTTCTTC. The chain is built from TRBV7-2 and TRBJ2-1, with TRBD1 matching 7 bases. The CDR3 has 13 residues. Germline-derived CDR1 and CDR2 are SGHTA and FQGNSA. The trim removed 1 base at V and 10 bases at J, leaving 4 bases unmatched.

The rearrangement uses TRBV5-3 and TRBJ1-6; D not certain. TRBV5-3 is assigned to the ORF class and has an uncertain function. V was pared by 0 bases and J by 8 bases, with 27 bases between. This CDR3 contains 20 residues. CDR3 nucleotides: TGTGCCAGAAGCTTGGCTTCTTCCAGGCGTGGCCGTCCCTTGGATTCACCCCTCCACTTT. This encodes CARSLASSRRGRPLDSPLHF.

The V and J genes are TRBV4-3 and TRBJ2-7; unclear D gene. CDR1 and CDR2 from the germline V gene are LGHNA and YSLEER. There are 13 residues in the CDR3. V lost 0 bases and J 3 bases, leaving 6 bases between the germline ends. The CDR3 coding sequence is TGCGCCAGCAGCCAAGAAGGCGGCTACGAGCAGTACTTC. Its protein is CASSQEGGYEQYF.

The gene calls are TRBV9 and TRBJ2-4; 8 nucleotides match TRBD1. The CDR3 length is 13 residues. The ends lost 3 bases at V and 5 bases at J; junction bases unmatched: 1. Germline loops: CDR1 SGDLS, CDR2 YYNGEE. The chain's CDR3 is CASSARGQNIQYF. CDR3 coding DNA: TGTGCCAGCAGCGCCAGGGGGCAAAACATTCAGTACTTC.

This chain joins TRBV5-1 and TRBJ1-6; possible D gene TRBD1, 5 bases. The V end lost 4 bases, the J end lost 7 bases, and 12 bases lay between the germline ends. In germline, CDR1 is SGHRS, CDR2 YFSETQ. This CDR3 spans 14 amino acids. The chain's CDR3 is CASSPGTTNSPLHF. For the CDR3, the DNA is TGCGCCAGCAGCCCCGGGACCACGAATTCACCCCTCCACTTT. The entire variable domain, with the rest obtained from reference TRBV5-1 and TRBJ1-6, is as follows: KAGVTQTPRYLIKTRGQQVTLSCSPISGHRSVSWYQQTPGQGLQFLFEYFSETQRNKGNFPGRFSGRQFSNSRSEMNVSTLELGDSALYLCASSPGTTNSPLHFGNGTRLTVT.

As regards this clone: At one end, the junction sequence differs from germline, possibly due to a read error. The rearrangement uses TRBV2 and TRBJ2-7; 9 positions agree with TRBD1. The CDR3 is 14 amino acids. Germline values: CDR1 SNHLY, CDR2 FYNNEI. In DNA form, the CDR3 reads TGTGCCAGCAGCGAAGGGACAGGGATATACGAGCAGTACTTC. Its protein product is CASSEGTGIYEQYF.